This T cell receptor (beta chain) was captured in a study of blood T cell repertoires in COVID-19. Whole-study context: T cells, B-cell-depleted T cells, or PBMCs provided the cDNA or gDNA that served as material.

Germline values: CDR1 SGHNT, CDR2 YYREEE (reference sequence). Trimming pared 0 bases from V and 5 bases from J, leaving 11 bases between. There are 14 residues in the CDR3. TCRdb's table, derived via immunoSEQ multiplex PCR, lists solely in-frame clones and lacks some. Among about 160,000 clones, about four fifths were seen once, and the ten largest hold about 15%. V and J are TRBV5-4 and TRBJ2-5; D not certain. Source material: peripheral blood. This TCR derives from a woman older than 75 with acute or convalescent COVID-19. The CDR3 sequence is CASSLGLAGETQYF. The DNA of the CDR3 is TGTGCCAGCAGCTTGGGACTTGCCGGGGAGACCCAGTACTTC.